The clone carrying this T cell receptor (beta chain) was found many times. The data are from a study of human T cells and chemical hapten exposure. The V segment lost 6 bases and the J segment 1 base; nucleotides outside the gene matches: 4. The CDR3 consists of 15 residues. Germline assignment: CDR1 LNHDA and CDR2 SQIVND (reference sequence). Time point: pre-sensitization, week 0. Treatment given: therapeutic diphenylcyclopropenone sensitization with weekly scalp DPC. One entry per CDR3 protein, called by TCRdb with MiXCR from the RACE reads. The table includes some 38,000 distinct CDR3 sequences, 7.5% to 9% detected once.

The input for sequencing was whole blood, taken in connection with sensitization to the hapten diphenylcyclopropenone (DPC). The source of this sequence is a woman aged 45-65 years with alopecia areata. Some clones in this sample may be carry-over from other donors' samples. The J gene is TRBJ1-4, the V gene TRBV19; 8 bases are a match to TRBD1. CDR3 protein: CASSPGGQTNEKLFF. The CDR3 coding sequence is TGTGCCAGTAGCCCAGGGGGCCAAACTAATGAAAAACTGTTTTTT.